Shown below are 22 T cell receptor beta chains from a single sample sequenced in a study of shared clonotypes between healthy human individuals. Some clones are missing from TCRdb's copy, which holds only in-frame ones; the method was immunoSEQ multiplex PCR. The table lists about 2.4 million clones, under 95% of them singletons. The specimen sequenced was naive CD4+ T cells from PBMCs. Subset defined: CD45RA+ positively selected. Every receptor here comes from a man between 18 and 35 years old in good health. Some clones in this sample may be carry-over from other donors' samples.

The chain couples TRBV5-1 to TRBJ1-1; TRBD1 matches at 7 bases. The trim removed 3 bases at V and 4 bases at J, leaving 3 bases unmatched. The germline CDR1 and CDR2 sequences are SGHRS and YFSETQ. The CDR3 spans 13 residues. The CDR3 region is CASSYGTVTEAFF. The CDR3 bases are TGCGCCAGCAGCTACGGGACAGTCACTGAAGCTTTCTTT.

The chain is built from TRBV19 and TRBJ2-7; 7 nucleotides line up with TRBD2. The germline V gene encodes CDR1 LNHDA and CDR2 SQIVND (reference sequence). V lost 3 bases and J lost 0; bases outside the gene matches: 8. CDR3 size: 16 residues. The CDR3 nucleotides read TGTGCCAGTAGTATGCGGCTAGCGGCAGGCTCCTACGAGCAGTACTTC. Protein: CASSMRLAAGSYEQYF.

The chain recombines TRBV5-1 with TRBJ2-5; 8 bases line up with TRBD1. Germline V gene sequence: CDR1 SGHRS, CDR2 YFSETQ. V lost 4 bases and J lost 4; bases outside the gene matches: 6. CDR3 size: 14 residues. The CDR3 is CASSISDRGETQYF. CDR3 nucleotides: TGCGCCAGCAGCATATCCGACAGGGGAGAGACCCAGTACTTC.

This clone was recorded once. In DNA, the CDR3 is TGTGCCAGCACGCCGGGTCAAGAGACCCAGTACTTC. This codes for CASTPGQETQYF. The chain uses TRBV2 and TRBJ2-5; no firm D call. This CDR3 is 12 amino acids long. V was shortened by 7 bases and J by 2 bases, with 8 bases between the two germline ends. Germline CDR1 SNHLY, CDR2 FYNNEI. Using reference TRBV2 and TRBJ2-5 for the parts outside the CDR3, the full variable domain is EPEVTQTPSHQVTQMGQEVILRCVPISNHLYFYWYRQILGQKVEFLVSFYNNEISEKSEIFDDQFSVERPDGSNFTLKIRSTKLEDSAMYFCASTPGQETQYFGPGTRLLVL.

The chain couples TRBV5-1 to TRBJ2-6; D is undetermined. The V gene lost 3 bases and the J gene lost 0 bases, with 7 bases spanning the gap. From germline, CDR1 is SGHRS and CDR2 YFSETQ. This CDR3 is 15 amino acids long. CDR3 sequence reads: CASSSPGSGANVLTF. The CDR3 bases are TGCGCCAGCAGCTCCCCAGGCTCTGGGGCCAACGTCCTGACTTTC. The entire variable domain, with the rest obtained from reference TRBV5-1 and TRBJ2-6, is as follows: KAGVTQTPRYLIKTRGQQVTLSCSPISGHRSVSWYQQTPGQGLQFLFEYFSETQRNKGNFPGRFSGRQFSNSRSEMNVSTLELGDSALYLCASSSPGSGANVLTFGAGSRLTVL.

The rearrangement links TRBV29-1 to TRBJ1-1; D is unclear. Germline-derived CDR1 and CDR2 are SQVTM and ANQGSEA. Trimming took off 4 bases at V and 0 bases at J, with 12 bases between the two ends. This CDR3 has 14 residues. The DNA of the CDR3 is TGCAGCGTTGTATGGTCGCGAATGAACACTGAAGCTTTCTTT. This translates into CSVVWSRMNTEAFF.

The chain links TRBV7-8 to TRBJ2-7; TRBD1 aligns across 8 bases. Losses at the gene ends were 5 bases for V and 4 bases for J; bases not matched to a gene: 10. The CDR3 is made up of 15 amino acids. Germline V gene data show CDR1 as SGHVS and CDR2 as FQNEAQ. The CDR3 is CASSLRTGLGYEQYF. CDR3 coding DNA: TGTGCCAGCAGCCTGCGGACAGGGTTAGGTTACGAGCAGTACTTC. The whole variable domain, filled in from reference TRBV7-8 and TRBJ2-7, reads GAGVSQSPRYKVAKRGQDVALRCDPISGHVSLFWYQQALGQGPEFLTYFQNEAQLDKSGLPSDRFFAERPEGSVSTLKIQRTQQEDSAVYLCASSLRTGLGYEQYFGPGTRLTVT.

V gene TRBV6-5 combines with J gene TRBJ2-3; D is undetermined. CDR1 and CDR2 (germline): MNHEY, SVGAGI. The V end was cut by 6 bases, the J end by 4 bases, with 17 bases between. This CDR3 is 15 amino acids long. CDR3 nucleotide sequence: TGTGCCAGCAGATCCGGACCTCCTGGTCCAGATACGCAGTATTTT. It yields the protein CASRSGPPGPDTQYF.

Notes on this clone: The same CDR3 arises from other DNA sequences in this sample as well. The rearrangement joins TRBV7-3 to TRBJ1-2; 10 nucleotides line up with TRBD1. Germline values: CDR1 SGHTA, CDR2 FQGTGA. The CDR3 runs to 13 residues. V trimming: 4 bases; J trimming: 6 bases; junction bases outside the gene matches: 2. DNA for the CDR3: TGTGCCAGCAGCTCGGGGACAGGGGATGGCTACACCTTC. Residues: CASSSGTGDGYTF.

The rearrangement links TRBV7-3 to TRBJ1-1; possible D gene TRBD1, 5 bases. This CDR3 contains 14 residues. Germline loops: CDR1 SGHTA, CDR2 FQGTGA. V lost 5 bases, J lost 6 bases, and 16 bases lay in between. The CDR3 sequence is CASSPSWGEAEAFF. The DNA of the CDR3 is TGTGCCAGCAGCCCGTCATGGGGGGAAGCTGAAGCTTTCTTT.

This clone turned up a few times. The genes are TRBV7-2 and TRBJ1-3; possibly TRBD1 for D (5 bases). Trimming took off 5 bases at V and 4 bases at J, with 15 bases between the two ends. The CDR3 is made up of 15 amino acids. Germline V gene data show CDR1 as SGHTA and CDR2 as FQGNSA. CDR3 bases: TGTGCCAGCAGCACCCGAAGGGGCTCCGGAAACACCATATATTTT. Protein: CASSTRRGSGNTIYF.

The CDR3 region is CASSRPRGGYTF. In DNA, the CDR3 is TGTGCCAGCAGCCGCCCCAGGGGCGGCTACACCTTC. This chain links TRBV5-6 with TRBJ1-2; tentatively, D is TRBD1 (6 bases). V gave up 4 bases and J gave up 8 bases, with 12 bases separating them. There are 12 residues in the CDR3. Germline V gene lookup returns CDR1 SGHDT and CDR2 YYEEEE.

This clone has a single count. This sequence joins TRBV10-2 and TRBJ1-5; D possibly corresponds to TRBD1 (6 bases). Germline CDR1 reads WSHSY; CDR2 reads SAAADI. The CDR3 covers 15 residues. V lost 0 bases, J lost 5 bases, and 11 bases lay in between. The CDR3 loop reads CASSESRDTYQPQHF. For the CDR3, the DNA is TGCGCCAGCAGTGAGTCCCGGGACACCTATCAGCCCCAGCATTTT.

The V call is TRBV4-3, the J call TRBJ2-2; D possibly corresponds to TRBD1 (6 bases). The CDR3 sequence is 17 residues long. Looked up from germline, CDR1 is LGHNA and CDR2 is YSLEER. Trimming took 0 bases from V and 8 from J, leaving 19 bases between them. This chain's CDR3 is CASSQEVPPGAVGELFF. CDR3 bases: TGCGCCAGCAGCCAAGAGGTTCCCCCAGGGGCTGTAGGGGAGCTGTTTTTT.

V is TRBV7-2 and J is TRBJ2-2, with 9 positions matching TRBD1. CDR1 and CDR2 from the germline V gene are SGHTA and FQGNSA. CDR3 size: 16 residues. V lost 0 bases and J lost 7; bases outside the gene matches: 6. This CDR3 reads CASSLAGTGFIGELFF. In DNA, the CDR3 is TGTGCCAGCAGCTTAGCCGGGACAGGGTTCATCGGGGAGCTGTTTTTT.

The chain is built from TRBV30 and TRBJ1-3; D gene ambiguous. Germline CDR1 and CDR2: GTSNPN and SVGIG (reference sequence). The CDR3 totals 13 residues. Here the CDR3 reads CAYSGPAGNTIYF. In DNA, the CDR3 is TGTGCTTACTCGGGCCCCGCCGGCAACACCATATATTTT.

The CDR3 spells CASKRTSGQETQYF. CDR3 sequence (DNA): TGTGCCAGCAAACGGACTAGCGGACAAGAGACCCAGTACTTC. The chain is built from TRBV28 and TRBJ2-5; 10 bases line up with TRBD2. Per germline, CDR1 MDHEN and CDR2 SYDVKM. The J segment lost 2 bases and the V segment lost 7 bases, leaving 4 bases of the junction unmatched. The CDR3 has 14 amino acids.

This clone was counted once. The chain employs TRBV28 and TRBJ2-7, with D tentatively TRBD2 (6 bases). CDR1 and CDR2 from the germline V gene are MDHEN and SYDVKM. The CDR3 has 15 residues. V shed 3 bases and J shed 3 bases, with 15 bases lying between them. CDR3 amino acids: CASSFMGTPNYEQYF. The CDR3 bases are TGTGCCAGCAGTTTTATGGGGACTCCCAACTACGAGCAGTACTTC.

The chain employs TRBV6-5 and TRBJ2-1; D is perhaps TRBD1 (6 bases). The CDR3 is made up of 15 amino acids. Germline V CDR1 and CDR2: MNHEY, SVGAGI. V was clipped by 5 bases and J by 4 bases, with 15 bases between them. The CDR3 sequence is CASSRTGTTYNEQFF. In nucleotides, the CDR3 is TGTGCCAGCAGTCGAACCGGGACAACTTACAATGAGCAGTTCTTC.

This clone was seen only a few times. Other DNA sequences in this sample translate to the same CDR3. The genes are TRBV5-1 and TRBJ2-7; D call uncertain. V was shortened by 0 bases and J by 2 bases, with 3 bases between the two germline ends. Germline V gene data show CDR1 as SGHRS and CDR2 as YFSETQ. The CDR3 totals 12 residues. The CDR3: CASSLETYEQYF. CDR3 nucleotide sequence: TGCGCCAGCAGCTTGGAAACCTACGAGCAGTACTTC.

This rearrangement joins TRBV28 to TRBJ2-7, with a tentative D call TRBD1 (6 bases). The CDR3 spans 16 residues. V lost 2 bases to trimming and J lost 2 bases, with 16 bases between them. In germline, CDR1 is MDHEN, CDR2 SYDVKM. CDR3 loop: CASSLGGAGWTYEQYF. The CDR3 DNA is TGTGCCAGCAGTTTAGGGGGCGCAGGGTGGACCTACGAGCAGTACTTC.

The rearrangement uses TRBV5-1 and TRBJ2-5; 7 bases fit TRBD2. The end of the DNA aligns better with TRBJ2-7, so the J call may be wrong. Germline lookup yields CDR1 SGHRS and CDR2 YFSETQ. The CDR3 consists of 13 residues. CDR3 sequence (DNA): TGCGCCAGCAGCTCGGGAGGAAACTACGAGCAGTACTTC. Translated, it gives CASSSGGNYEQYF.